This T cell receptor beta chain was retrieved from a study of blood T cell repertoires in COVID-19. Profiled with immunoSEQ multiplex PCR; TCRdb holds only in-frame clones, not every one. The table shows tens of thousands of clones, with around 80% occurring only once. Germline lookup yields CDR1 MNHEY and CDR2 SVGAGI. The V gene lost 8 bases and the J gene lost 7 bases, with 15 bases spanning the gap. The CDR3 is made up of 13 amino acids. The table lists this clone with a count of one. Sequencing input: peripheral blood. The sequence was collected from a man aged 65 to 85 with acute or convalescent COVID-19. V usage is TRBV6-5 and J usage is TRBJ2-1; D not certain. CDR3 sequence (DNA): TGTGCCAGCTTGGGCACGAGCCCGAATGAGCAGTTCTTC. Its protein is CASLGTSPNEQFF.